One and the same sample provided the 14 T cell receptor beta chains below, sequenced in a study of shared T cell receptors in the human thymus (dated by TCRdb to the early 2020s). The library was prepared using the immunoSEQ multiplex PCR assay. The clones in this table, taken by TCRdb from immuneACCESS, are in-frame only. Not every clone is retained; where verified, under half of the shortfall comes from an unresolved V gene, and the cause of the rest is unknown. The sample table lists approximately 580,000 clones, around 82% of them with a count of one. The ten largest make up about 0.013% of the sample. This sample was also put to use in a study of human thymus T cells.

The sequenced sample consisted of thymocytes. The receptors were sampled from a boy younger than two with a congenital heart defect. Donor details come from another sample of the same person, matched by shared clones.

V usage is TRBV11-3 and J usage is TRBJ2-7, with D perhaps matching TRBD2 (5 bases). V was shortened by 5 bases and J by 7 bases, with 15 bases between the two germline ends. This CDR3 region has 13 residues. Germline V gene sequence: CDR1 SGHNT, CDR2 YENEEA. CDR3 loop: CASSPGMGPEQYF. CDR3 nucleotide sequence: TGTGCCAGCAGCCCCGGGATGGGCCCGGAGCAGTACTTC.

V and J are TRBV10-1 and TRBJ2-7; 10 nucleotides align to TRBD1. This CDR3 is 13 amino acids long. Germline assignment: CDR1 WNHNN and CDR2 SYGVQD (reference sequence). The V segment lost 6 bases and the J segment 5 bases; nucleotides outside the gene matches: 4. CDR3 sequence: CASRDRGRNEQYF. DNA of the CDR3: TGCGCCAGCAGAGACAGGGGGCGCAACGAGCAGTACTTC.

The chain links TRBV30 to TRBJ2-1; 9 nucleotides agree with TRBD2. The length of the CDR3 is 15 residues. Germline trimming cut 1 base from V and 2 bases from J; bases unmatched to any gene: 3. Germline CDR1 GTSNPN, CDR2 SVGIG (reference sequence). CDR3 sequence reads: CAWSGQRGAYNEQFF. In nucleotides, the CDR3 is TGTGCCTGGAGTGGACAGCGGGGGGCCTACAATGAGCAGTTCTTC.

The CDR3 bases are TGCGCCAGCAGGGGGACAGGGTCAGAGACCCAGTACTTC. This encodes CASRGTGSETQYF. The chain uses TRBV23-1 and TRBJ2-5; 9 bases fit TRBD1. TRBV23-1 counts as an open reading frame of uncertain function. J lost 4 bases, V lost 6 bases, and 3 bases had no gene match. The CDR3 extends over 13 amino acids.

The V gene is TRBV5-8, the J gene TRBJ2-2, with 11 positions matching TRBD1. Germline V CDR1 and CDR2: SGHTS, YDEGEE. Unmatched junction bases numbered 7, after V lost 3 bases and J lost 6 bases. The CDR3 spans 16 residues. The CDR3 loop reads CASSSGQGAASGELFF. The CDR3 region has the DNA TGTGCCAGCAGCTCCGGACAGGGGGCTGCGTCCGGGGAGCTGTTTTTT.

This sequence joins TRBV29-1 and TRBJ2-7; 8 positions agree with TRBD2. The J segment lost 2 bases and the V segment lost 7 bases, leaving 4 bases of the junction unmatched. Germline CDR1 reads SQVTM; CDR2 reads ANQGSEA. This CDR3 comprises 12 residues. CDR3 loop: CSAVLAAYEQYF. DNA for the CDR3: TGCAGCGCCGTACTAGCGGCCTACGAGCAGTACTTC.

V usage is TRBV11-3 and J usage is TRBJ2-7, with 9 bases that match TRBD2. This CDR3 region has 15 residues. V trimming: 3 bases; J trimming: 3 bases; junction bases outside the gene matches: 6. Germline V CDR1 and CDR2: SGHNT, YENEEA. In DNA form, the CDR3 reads TGTGCCAGCAGCTTGAGACTAGCGGAGAACTACGAGCAGTACTTC. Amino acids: CASSLRLAENYEQYF. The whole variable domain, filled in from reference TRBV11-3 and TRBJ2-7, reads EAGVVQSPRYKIIEKKQPVAFWCNPISGHNTLYWYLQNLGQGPELLIRYENEEAVDDSQLPKDRFSAERLKGVDSTLKIQPAELGDSAVYLCASSLRLAENYEQYFGPGTRLTVT.

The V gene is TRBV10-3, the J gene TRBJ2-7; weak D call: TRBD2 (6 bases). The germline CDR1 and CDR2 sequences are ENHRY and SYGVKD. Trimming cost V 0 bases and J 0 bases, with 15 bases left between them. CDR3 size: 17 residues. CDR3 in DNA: TGTGCCATCAGTGAGTCTCGGGGGACCTACAGCTCCTACGAGCAGTACTTC. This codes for CAISESRGTYSSYEQYF.

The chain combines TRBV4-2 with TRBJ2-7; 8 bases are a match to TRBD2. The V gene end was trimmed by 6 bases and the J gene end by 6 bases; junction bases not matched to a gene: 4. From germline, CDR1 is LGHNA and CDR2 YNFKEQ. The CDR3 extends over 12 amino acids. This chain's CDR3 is CASRGAGGEQYF. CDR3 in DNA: TGTGCCAGCAGGGGGGCGGGAGGCGAGCAGTACTTC.

CDR3 coding DNA: TGCGCCAGCAGCCAAGACCCTGGACAGCGCCGGCGGAATGAGCAGTTCTTC. Translation: CASSQDPGQRRRNEQFF. This chain joins TRBV4-3 and TRBJ2-1, with D tentatively TRBD1 (6 bases). The CDR3 has 17 residues. CDR1 and CDR2 (germline): LGHNA, YSLEER. Trimming shortened V by 0 bases and J by 7 bases, and 19 bases separated the two germline ends.

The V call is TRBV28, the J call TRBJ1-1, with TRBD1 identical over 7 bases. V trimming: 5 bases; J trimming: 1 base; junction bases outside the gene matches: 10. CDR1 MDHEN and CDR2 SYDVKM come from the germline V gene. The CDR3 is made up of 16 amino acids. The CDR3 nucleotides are TGTGCCAGCAGTCAGACCCACGACAGGGCGAACACTGAAGCTTTCTTT. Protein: CASSQTHDRANTEAFF.

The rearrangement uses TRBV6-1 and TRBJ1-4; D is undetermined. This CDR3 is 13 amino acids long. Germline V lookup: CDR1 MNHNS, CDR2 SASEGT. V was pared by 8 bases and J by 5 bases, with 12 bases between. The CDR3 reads CASWERPNEKLFF. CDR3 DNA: TGTGCCAGCTGGGAGCGGCCGAATGAAAAACTGTTTTTT.

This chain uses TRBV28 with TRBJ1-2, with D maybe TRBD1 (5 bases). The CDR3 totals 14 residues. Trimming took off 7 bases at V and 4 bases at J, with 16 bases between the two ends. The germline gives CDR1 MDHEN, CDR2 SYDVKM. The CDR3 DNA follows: TGTGCCAGCACCACCCCCGGGGGAATCTATGGCTACACCTTC. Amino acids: CASTTPGGIYGYTF.

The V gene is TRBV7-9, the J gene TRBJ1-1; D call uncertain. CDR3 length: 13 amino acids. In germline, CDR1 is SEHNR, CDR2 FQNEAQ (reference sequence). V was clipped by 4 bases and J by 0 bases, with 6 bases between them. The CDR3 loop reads CASSWQVNTEAFF. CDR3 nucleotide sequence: TGTGCCAGCAGCTGGCAGGTGAACACTGAAGCTTTCTTT.